The 9 T cell receptor beta chains listed next were all sequenced from one sample in a study of beta chain features in type 1 diabetes. What was sequenced were expressed TCRB transcripts, since all of the isolated RNA had been reverse transcribed. Assay used: immunoSEQ multiplex PCR; TCRdb lists only in-frame clones, some missing. The sample records around 500,000 clones, roughly 11% being singletons. Sequencing was done on a sample of naive CD4+ T cells from blood. Source of these receptors: a woman between 18 and 30 years old in good health.

V usage is TRBV19 and J usage is TRBJ2-1; maybe TRBD2 (6 bases). The CDR3 loop spans 14 amino acids. With 5 bases removed from V and 7 bases from J, the gap between germline ends came to 15 bases. Per the germline V gene, CDR1 is LNHDA and CDR2 is SQIVND (reference sequence). The CDR3 loop reads CASSSSAGSNEQFF. Written as DNA, the CDR3 is TGTGCCAGTAGTTCTAGCGCCGGATCTAATGAGCAGTTCTTC.

The chain links TRBV7-9 to TRBJ1-3; D unresolved. The CDR3 is made up of 15 amino acids. The V end was cut by 1 base, the J end by 0 bases, with 7 bases between. Germline V gene sequence: CDR1 SEHNR, CDR2 FQNEAQ (reference sequence). CDR3: CASSLGQVSGNTIYF. The CDR3 DNA reads TGTGCCAGCAGCTTAGGTCAGGTCTCTGGAAACACCATATATTTT.

This clone was observed many times. This chain connects TRBV15 to TRBJ2-7; TRBD2 matches at 8 bases. The V and J ends lost 8 bases and 3 bases, in that order; junction bases with no gene match: 12. Germline CDR1 is LNHNV and CDR2 is YYDKDF (reference sequence). The CDR3 sequence is 15 residues long. CDR3 nucleotide sequence: TGTGCCACCGGGCCTGGGCTAGCGGGCTTCTACGAGCAGTACTTC. It specifies CATGPGLAGFYEQYF.

The chain couples TRBV6-5 to TRBJ2-1; D perhaps matches TRBD1 (6 bases). The V end was cut by 0 bases, the J end by 12 bases, with 21 bases between. The CDR3 consists of 16 residues. In germline, CDR1 is MNHEY, CDR2 SVGAGI. CDR3 protein: CASSYSRGMPGSAQFF. DNA for the CDR3: TGTGCCAGCAGTTACTCAAGGGGGATGCCGGGATCGGCGCAGTTCTTC.

This sequence joins TRBV28 and TRBJ2-1; D uncertain. Germline V CDR1 and CDR2: MDHEN, SYDVKM. Trimming cost V 6 bases and J 0 bases, with 6 bases left between them. CDR3 length equals 13 residues. The CDR3 loop is CASRVSSYNEQFF. DNA of the CDR3: TGTGCCAGCAGGGTCTCCTCCTACAATGAGCAGTTCTTC.

This clone has a count of ten or more. The chain has TRBV29-1 and TRBJ2-2, with D unresolved. In germline, CDR1 is SQVTM, CDR2 ANQGSEA. V was trimmed by 5 bases and J by 1 base, leaving 8 bases between them. The CDR3 contains 13 residues. The CDR3 region has the DNA TGCAGCGTTCGCTCCGAGAACACCGGGGAGCTGTTTTTT. Translating it yields CSVRSENTGELFF.

V gene TRBV7-3 combines with J gene TRBJ2-2; D unresolved. Germline assignment: CDR1 SGHTA and CDR2 FQGTGA. The CDR3 sequence is 18 residues long. Between the trimmed V and J ends, which lost 2 bases and 4 bases, there was a span of 20 bases. The DNA for the CDR3 is TGTGCCAGCAGCTTAGAGTCTCCTTTAAGCGTTAGCACCGGGGAGCTGTTTTTT. Translation gives CASSLESPLSVSTGELFF.

This clone was detected a few times. The chain links TRBV7-2 to TRBJ1-1; possibly TRBD1 for D (6 bases). Germline CDR1 and CDR2: SGHTA and FQGNSA. V lost 5 bases and J lost 5, with 18 bases in between. The CDR3 has 15 amino acids. CDR3 residues: CASSPLVGGLTEAFF. CDR3 DNA sequence: TGTGCCAGCAGCCCGTTAGTCGGGGGCTTAACTGAAGCTTTCTTT.

The chain combines TRBV27 with TRBJ2-1; 8 bases align to TRBD1. The CDR3 covers 16 residues. The trim removed 1 base at V and 5 bases at J, leaving 7 bases unmatched. Germline V gene data show CDR1 as MNHEY and CDR2 as SMNVEV (reference sequence). The CDR3 reads CASSLLGDRTNNEQFF. CDR3 DNA: TGTGCCAGCAGTTTATTGGGGGACAGGACTAACAATGAGCAGTTCTTC.